These 5 T cell receptor beta chains were all obtained from the same sample, sequenced in a study of blood T cell repertoires in COVID-19. Assay: immunoSEQ multiplex PCR; the TCRdb copy retains only in-frame clones and omits some. The sample includes just over 200,000 clones, just over 85% of them seen just once. The sequenced sample was peripheral blood. These receptors were obtained from a man at least 80 years old with acute or convalescent COVID-19.

This rearrangement joins TRBV2 to TRBJ1-1; D gene unclear. V gave up 3 bases and J gave up 4 bases, with 15 bases separating them. The CDR3 length is 15 residues. Per the germline V gene, CDR1 is SNHLY and CDR2 is FYNNEI. The CDR3 spells CASSDIRQAATEAFF. CDR3 nucleotides: TGTGCCAGCAGTGATATCCGCCAGGCCGCCACTGAAGCTTTCTTT.

The V call is TRBV6-5, the J call TRBJ2-7; the match to TRBD1 covers 9 bases. The CDR3 contains 15 residues. V trimming: 4 bases; J trimming: 3 bases; junction bases outside the gene matches: 7. From germline, CDR1 is MNHEY and CDR2 SVGAGI. CDR3 protein: CASSSPGQGVYEQYV. CDR3 sequence (DNA): TGTGCCAGCAGTTCCCCGGGACAGGGCGTCTACGAGCAGTACGTC.

Only one count was recorded for this clone. This rearrangement joins TRBV27 to TRBJ1-6; D might be TRBD1 (6 bases). Trimming cost V 6 bases and J 10 bases, with 16 bases left between them. CDR1 and CDR2 (germline): MNHEY, SMNVEV (reference sequence). The CDR3 runs to 14 residues. The CDR3 DNA sequence: TGTGCCAGCAGCAACCACAGGGTTGGGTCACCCCTCCACTTT. It encodes CASSNHRVGSPLHF.

V gene TRBV19 combines with J gene TRBJ1-5; D possibly corresponds to TRBD1 (5 bases). V lost 11 bases, J lost 2 bases, and 19 bases lay in between. Germline V CDR1 and CDR2: LNHDA, SQIVND (reference sequence). This CDR3 is 15 amino acids long. CDR3 bases: TGTGCCGGAAGCCGCGGCGGGGGTGGCAATCAGCCCCAGCATTTT. Translating it yields CAGSRGGGGNQPQHF.

This chain uses TRBV4-3 with TRBJ1-1; the match to TRBD1 covers 12 bases. Germline CDR1 reads LGHNA; CDR2 reads YSLEER. J gave up 4 bases and V 0 bases, and 3 bases lay outside the gene matches. The CDR3 length is 16 residues. The CDR3 sequence: CASSQDWGQGATEAFF. Here the CDR3 DNA reads TGCGCCAGCAGCCAAGATTGGGGACAGGGGGCCACTGAAGCTTTCTTT.